A selection of T cell receptor beta chains follows, all from one sample in a study of siplizumab effects on memory and regulatory T cells. Sequenced by immunoSEQ multiplex PCR; TCRdb stores in-frame clones only, minus some. This table holds approximately 75,000 clones, 85% to 95% found once. Sequencing was carried out using CD8+ T cells sorted from blood. The receptor set was obtained from a human donor in good health. Each CDR3 is given with its conserved first and last residue. A D gene is named only where the DNA matches it firmly. A row's size may be missing; if present it is once, few, many or a size class.

v_call,d_call,clone_size,j_call,cdr3_nt,cdr3_aa
TRBV4-1,NA,NA,TRBJ2-7,TGCGCCAGCAGCCAAGGGGCCCGTTACGAGCAGTACTTC,CASSQGARYEQYF
TRBV5-1,NA,NA,TRBJ2-2,TGCGTCAGCAGCTTTTCCGGGGAGCTGTTTTTT,CVSSFSGELFF
TRBV9,NA,NA,TRBJ2-3,TGTGCCAGCAGCCACAGTCAAGGGGGTGCCCAAAGCACAGATACGCAGTATTTT,CASSHSQGGAQSTDTQYF
TRBV7-2,TRBD2,NA,TRBJ2-3,TGTGCCAGCAGCTTACTAGCGGGGGGGCCTCTTGGTGCGGATACGCAGTATTTT,CASSLLAGGPLGADTQYF
TRBV10-3,NA,NA,TRBJ2-5,TGTGCCATCAGTGATTGGGCAGGGGAAGAGACCCAGTACTTC,CAISDWAGEETQYF
TRBV4-3,TRBD1,NA,TRBJ1-5,TGCGCCAGCAGCCAACGACAGGGGGCAAATCAGCCCCAGCATTTT,CASSQRQGANQPQHF
TRBV29-1,NA,once,TRBJ2-7,TGCAGCGTTCTCACATACGAGCAGTACTTC,CSVLTYEQYF
TRBV19,NA,NA,TRBJ2-1,TGTGCCAGTAGTATAGTTAGGAATGAGCAGTTCTTC,CASSIVRNEQFF
TRBV6-5,NA,NA,TRBJ2-5,TGTGCCAGCAGTTACAGGGACGGAGAGACCCAGTACTTC,CASSYRDGETQYF
TRBV6-5,TRBD1,NA,TRBJ1-1,TGTGCCAGCAGTTACGCAGGGGGCCCCACTGAAGCTTTCTTT,CASSYAGGPTEAFF
TRBV6-5,TRBD2,once,TRBJ2-7,TGTGCCAGCCAACCAACTAGCGGTTTGGAGCAGTACTTC,CASQPTSGLEQYF
TRBV4-2,NA,NA,TRBJ1-1,TGTGCCAGCAGCCAAGCGATCGGACAGAAGAACACTGAAGCTTTCTTT,CASSQAIGQKNTEAFF
TRBV4-1,NA,NA,TRBJ1-6,TGCGCCAGCAGCCAAAATCAGGGGCGGGATTCACCCCTCCACTTT,CASSQNQGRDSPLHF
TRBV4-1,NA,NA,TRBJ1-1,TGCGCCAGCAGCCAAGATGGGGAGAACACTGAAGCTTTCTTT,CASSQDGENTEAFF
TRBV6-5,TRBD1,NA,TRBJ2-4,TGTGCCAGCAGTTACTCGGGGACAGGTGGAAACATTCAGTACTTC,CASSYSGTGGNIQYF
TRBV11-1,NA,NA,TRBJ2-7,TGTGCCAGCAGCTTATTTTCGGGTGACGAGCAGTACTTC,CASSLFSGDEQYF
TRBV11-2,NA,NA,TRBJ2-3,TGTGCCAGCACCCCCAGGGGAGCTCCTGTGGGAGGAGATACGCAGTATTTT,CASTPRGAPVGGDTQYF
TRBV5-4,TRBD2,NA,TRBJ2-3,TGTGCCAGCAGCTTGGTATTCACGGGGGGAATCACAGATACGCAGTATTTT,CASSLVFTGGITDTQYF
TRBV4-1,NA,NA,TRBJ1-4,TGCGCCAGCAGTCTCGGGGGTAATGAAAAACTGTTTTTT,CASSLGGNEKLFF
TRBV19,NA,NA,TRBJ1-1,TGTGCCAGTAGTATTCAGTTATATATGAACACTGAAGCTTTCTTT,CASSIQLYMNTEAFF
TRBV19,TRBD1,NA,TRBJ2-7,TGTGCCAGCCTTCAGGGGGCGTCAGGCGAGCAGTACTTC,CASLQGASGEQYF
TRBV7-8,NA,NA,TRBJ2-2,TGTGCCAGCAGCTCATATGGGGGACCCTACACCGGGGAGCTGTTTTTT,CASSSYGGPYTGELFF
TRBV7-2,NA,NA,TRBJ1-5,TGTGCCAGCAGCTTAGACCCATCCGACCGGACCTTAAATCAGCCCCAGCATTTT,CASSLDPSDRTLNQPQHF
TRBV19,NA,NA,TRBJ1-1,TGTGCCAGTCGGCTCGAGGACACTGAAGCTTTCTTT,CASRLEDTEAFF
TRBV18,NA,NA,TRBJ2-3,TGTGCCAGCTCACCGGGAGGGGGCGCAGATACGCAGTATTTT,CASSPGGGADTQYF
TRBV29-1,TRBD1,NA,TRBJ1-2,TGCAGCGTTGTAGAGGGGGCCTATGGCTACACCTTC,CSVVEGAYGYTF
TRBV19,TRBD1,few,TRBJ1-1,TGTGCCAGCGGACAGGCGCGGAACACTGAAGCTTTCTTT,CASGQARNTEAFF
TRBV28,TRBD1,NA,TRBJ1-2,TGTGCCAGCAGTTTGGTTGGGACAGGGGATGGCTACACCTTC,CASSLVGTGDGYTF
TRBV4-3,NA,NA,TRBJ2-2,TGCGCCAGCAGCCAAGATCAAGGGATCACCGGGGAGCTGTTTTTT,CASSQDQGITGELFF
TRBV5-1,NA,NA,TRBJ2-2,TGCGCCAGCAGCCCGTCGGATATTCCGAACACCGGGGAGCTGTTTTTT,CASSPSDIPNTGELFF
TRBV2,TRBD1,NA,TRBJ2-1,TGTGCCAGCAGCGAACAGGGGGAAGGAGGCACTGAGCAGTTCTTC,CASSEQGEGGTEQFF
TRBV28,TRBD1,NA,TRBJ1-1,TGTGCCAGCAGTCCCGGGACAGGGCTCCCCCTGGCTTTCTTT,CASSPGTGLPLAFF
TRBV5-5,TRBD2,NA,TRBJ2-3,TGTGCCAGCACCGATAGCGGGCGAAGCACAGATACGCAGTATTTT,CASTDSGRSTDTQYF
TRBV4-1,NA,NA,TRBJ1-5,TGCGCCAGCAGCCGGCCGGGTTACTTGGTGCAGCCCCAGCATTTT,CASSRPGYLVQPQHF
TRBV18,NA,once,TRBJ1-6,TGTGCCAGCTCTCGCTTTCGTCTTCGATTCTTCTTGCGACCCCTCCACTTT,CASSRFRLRFFLRPLHF
TRBV6-6,TRBD2,NA,TRBJ2-3,TGTGCCAGCAGTTACGCTGCGGGGGGGCCCACAGATACGCAGTATTTT,CASSYAAGGPTDTQYF
TRBV29-1,NA,NA,TRBJ2-7,TGCAGCGTAACAGTGGCCACCAATTACGAGCAGTACTTC,CSVTVATNYEQYF
TRBV4-1,NA,NA,TRBJ2-5,TGCGCCAGCAGCCAAGATCGAAGCGGGTCCCTCCGGGAGACCCAGTACTTC,CASSQDRSGSLRETQYF
TRBV19,NA,NA,TRBJ1-1,TGTGCCAGTAGTATTTGGGGGATGGCTTTCTTT,CASSIWGMAFF
TRBV7-8,NA,NA,TRBJ2-1,TGTGCCAGCAGCCTTACTAGGGATGAGCAGTTCTTC,CASSLTRDEQFF
TRBV9,TRBD1,NA,TRBJ2-7,TGTGCCAGCAGCGGGACAGGGGACCACGAGCAGTACTTC,CASSGTGDHEQYF
TRBV18,TRBD1,NA,TRBJ1-6,TGTGCCAGCTCATGGACAGGGTACTATAAAATTGATAATTCACCCCTCCACTTT,CASSWTGYYKIDNSPLHF
TRBV4-2,NA,medium-sized,TRBJ1-1,TGTGCCAGCAGCCAAAACAGGGAGAACACTGAAGCTTTCTTT,CASSQNRENTEAFF
TRBV29-1,NA,NA,TRBJ2-2,TGCAGCGTGTACCCCGGGAACACCGGGGAGCTGTTTTTT,CSVYPGNTGELFF
TRBV4-3,TRBD1,NA,TRBJ2-3,TGCGCCAGCAGCCAAAGGGACAGGGTCTATGAAGATACGCAGTATTTT,CASSQRDRVYEDTQYF
TRBV11-2,NA,NA,TRBJ1-2,TGTGCCAGCAGCTTAGATACAGGGAACACCCTCTCTAACTATGGCTACACCTTC,CASSLDTGNTLSNYGYTF
TRBV7-7,NA,once,TRBJ2-7,TGTGCCAGCAGCTTAGCGGGGGGGCAAACCTACGAGCAGTACTTC,CASSLAGGQTYEQYF
TRBV4-2,TRBD2,NA,TRBJ2-7,TGTGCCAGCAGCCAAGACCTATCCGGGACTAGCGGGTACGAGCAGTACTTC,CASSQDLSGTSGYEQYF